The 30 T cell receptor beta chains below all came from one sample that was sequenced in a study of CD8 T cells in Susac syndrome. Reverse transcription of roughly 0.45 to 1 ug RNA was performed with random hexamers. MiXCR was run by TCRdb on the immunoSEQ multiplex PCR reads, yielding one entry per CDR3 protein. The table shows about 430,000 distinct CDR3 sequences, with approximately 89% occurring only once. Sequenced material: CD8+ T cells from PBMCs. The receptors come from a human donor with multiple sclerosis.

J is TRBJ1-1 and V is TRBV28; D ambiguous. Germline loops: CDR1 MDHEN, CDR2 SYDVKM. Trimming stripped 6 bases from V and 5 bases from J, with 13 bases between. The length of the CDR3 is 13 residues. The DNA for the CDR3 is TGTGCCAGCAGGAATCCGGGATGGACTGAAGCTTTCTTT. It codes for CASRNPGWTEAFF.

This chain connects TRBV19 to TRBJ2-3; D might be TRBD1 or TRBD2, each matching 6 bases. The CDR3 contains 16 residues. The V end was cut by 3 bases, the J end by 0 bases, with 13 bases between. Germline assignment: CDR1 LNHDA and CDR2 SQIVND (reference sequence). CDR3 DNA sequence: TGTGCCAGTAGTATGGAGCAGGGGACTAGCACAGATACGCAGTATTTT. Translated, it gives CASSMEQGTSTDTQYF.

V gene TRBV4-1 combines with J gene TRBJ1-2; tentatively, D is TRBD1 (6 bases). V lost 0 bases to trimming and J lost 4 bases, with 15 bases between them. Germline lookup yields CDR1 MGHRA and CDR2 YSYEKL. The CDR3 sequence is 16 residues long. The CDR3 loop reads CASSQDGGGPGYGYTF. The CDR3, as DNA: TGCGCCAGCAGCCAAGATGGGGGGGGGCCTGGCTATGGCTACACCTTC.

The V gene is TRBV7-9, the J gene TRBJ1-3; D not certain. The length of the CDR3 is 16 residues. V lost 5 bases to trimming and J lost 0 bases, with 14 bases between them. The germline V gene encodes CDR1 SEHNR and CDR2 FQNEAQ (reference sequence). CDR3 DNA sequence: TGTGCCAGCAGCGCATATACACCGCACTCTGGAAACACCATATATTTT. This encodes CASSAYTPHSGNTIYF.

The CDR3 loop reads CATSREPLGGLDSPLHF. As DNA, the CDR3 is TGTGCCACCAGCAGAGAACCCCTCGGGGGGTTGGATTCACCCCTCCACTTT. The chain carries TRBV15 and TRBJ1-6, with a possible D match to TRBD1 (5 bases). Germline CDR1 LNHNV, CDR2 YYDKDF (reference sequence). This CDR3 is 17 amino acids long. Trimming stripped 0 bases from V and 8 bases from J, with 17 bases between.

This sequence joins TRBV6-2 or TRBV6-3 and TRBJ2-7; maybe TRBD1 (5 bases). V was cut by 7 bases and J by 0 bases, with 19 bases left in between. Per the germline V gene, CDR1 is MNHEY and CDR2 is SVGEGT. This CDR3 has 16 amino acids. For the CDR3, the DNA is TGTGCCAGCACTAAGTCGGCAGGGCGCGTCTCCTACGAGCAGTACTTC. Residues: CASTKSAGRVSYEQYF.

This clonotype was seen only once. The chain employs TRBV7-9 and TRBJ2-2, with no clear D. This CDR3 has 12 amino acids. The germline CDR1 and CDR2 sequences are SEHNR and FQNEAQ (reference sequence). Between the trimmed V and J ends, which lost 6 bases and 8 bases, there was a span of 10 bases. The CDR3 DNA reads as TGTGCCAGCAGATTCCCACAGGGGGAGCTGTTTTTT. This encodes CASRFPQGELFF.

The chain carries TRBV6-5 and TRBJ2-1; possible D gene TRBD1, 6 bases. The CDR3 is made up of 14 amino acids. With 2 bases removed from V and 7 bases from J, the gap between germline ends came to 12 bases. The germline CDR1 and CDR2 sequences are MNHEY and SVGAGI. The CDR3 is CASSYPDRLNEQFF. CDR3 in DNA: TGTGCCAGCAGTTACCCAGACAGGTTGAATGAGCAGTTCTTC.

The J gene is TRBJ2-5, the V gene TRBV2; 13 positions agree with TRBD2. V was clipped by 6 bases and J by 3 bases; unmatched bases: 4. Germline assignment: CDR1 SNHLY and CDR2 FYNNEI. The CDR3 is 15 residues long. The CDR3 reads CASRAGLAGEETQYF. CDR3 DNA: TGTGCCAGCAGGGCCGGACTAGCGGGGGAAGAGACCCAGTACTTC.

V and J are TRBV19 and TRBJ2-7; 7 bases fit TRBD1. Germline values: CDR1 LNHDA, CDR2 SQIVND (reference sequence). V dropped 4 bases and J dropped 2; count of bases not matched to a gene: 5. The CDR3 runs to 14 residues. CDR3 sequence (DNA): TGTGCCAGTAGTAACGGACAGGCCGCCTACGAGCAGTACTTC. Translating it yields CASSNGQAAYEQYF.

The chain combines TRBV27 with TRBJ2-2; unclear D gene. Germline loops: CDR1 MNHEY, CDR2 SMNVEV (reference sequence). V lost 2 bases and J lost 3, with 7 bases in between. This CDR3 is built from 14 residues. The DNA of the CDR3 is TGTGCCAGCAGTTTAGTTGCTCACACCGGGGAGCTGTTTTTT. Protein product: CASSLVAHTGELFF.

V is TRBV29-1 and J is TRBJ2-1; 7 bases agree with TRBD2. Germline V gives CDR1 SQVTM, CDR2 ANQGSEA. V shed 2 bases and J 5 bases; nucleotides not matched to a gene: 9. This CDR3 is built from 15 residues. CDR3 sequence: CSVEHLWRENNEQFF. The DNA for the CDR3 is TGCAGCGTTGAACATCTCTGGCGGGAGAACAATGAGCAGTTCTTC.

This clonotype has more than one count but fewer than ten. This sequence joins TRBV25-1 and TRBJ2-7, with TRBD2 matching 7 bases. The CDR3 length is 14 residues. Trimming took 1 base from V and 2 from J; bases not matched to a gene: 2. Germline assignment: CDR1 MGHDK and CDR2 SYGVNS. This CDR3 is CASSEWGGAYEQYF. CDR3 nucleotides: TGTGCCAGCAGTGAATGGGGGGGAGCCTACGAGCAGTACTTC.

The chain combines TRBV6-2 or TRBV6-3 with TRBJ2-7, with D unresolved. Trimming shortened V by 6 bases and J by 2 bases, and 14 bases separated the two germline ends. Per germline, CDR1 MNHEY and CDR2 SVGEGT. This CDR3 comprises 14 residues. CDR3 in amino acids: CASSRAGPTYEQYF. CDR3 in DNA: TGTGCCAGCAGCCGCGCCGGACCTACCTACGAGCAGTACTTC.

The chain has TRBV14 and TRBJ1-2; 9 nucleotides match TRBD1. CDR3 length: 13 amino acids. Per the germline V gene, CDR1 is SGHDN and CDR2 is FVKESK. The V gene end was trimmed by 1 base and the J gene end by 8 bases; junction bases not matched to a gene: 2. The chain's CDR3 is CASSQGTGDGYTF. The CDR3, as DNA: TGTGCCAGCAGCCAAGGGACAGGGGACGGCTACACCTTC.

The gene calls are TRBV27 and TRBJ2-1, with 8 positions matching TRBD1. This CDR3 has 15 residues. Germline CDR1 is MNHEY and CDR2 is SMNVEV (reference sequence). V dropped 6 bases and J dropped 3; count of bases not matched to a gene: 7. As DNA, the CDR3 is TGTGCCAGCAGATCCCGACAGGGGATCTACAATGAGCAGTTCTTC. This codes for CASRSRQGIYNEQFF.

This clonotype was seen a handful of times. The J gene is TRBJ1-1, the V gene TRBV3-1; D gene ambiguous. Germline V gene data show CDR1 as LGHDT and CDR2 as YNNKEL (reference sequence). V was clipped by 3 bases and J by 1 base, with 9 bases between them. This CDR3 has 14 amino acids. The CDR3 sequence is CASSQGSGNTEAFF. As DNA, the CDR3 is TGTGCCAGCAGCCAGGGGTCGGGGAACACTGAAGCTTTCTTT.

The V call is TRBV5-1, the J call TRBJ2-5; maybe TRBD2 (6 bases). Germline V lookup: CDR1 SGHRS, CDR2 YFSETQ. The CDR3 extends over 13 amino acids. The CDR3 bases are TGCGCTAAACGAGAGCTAGCGAACGAGACCCAGTACTTC. It specifies CAKRELANETQYF.

CDR3 sequence reads: CAWNPSGSGELFF. CDR3 bases: TGTGCCTGGAATCCGTCGGGGTCCGGGGAGCTGTTTTTT. This chain connects TRBV30 to TRBJ2-2, with D maybe TRBD2 (5 bases). The CDR3 contains 13 residues. Germline V gene data show CDR1 as GTSNPN and CDR2 as SVGIG (reference sequence). Trimming shortened V by 4 bases and J by 6 bases, and 12 bases separated the two germline ends.

This clonotype came up a few times. V usage is TRBV11-2 and J usage is TRBJ2-7; no clear D gene. The CDR3 is 13 residues long. Trimming cost V 1 base and J 6 bases, with 10 bases left between them. CDR1 SGHAT and CDR2 FQNNGV come from the germline V gene. The CDR3, as DNA: TGTGCCAGCAGCTTAGGGTACGGTTTCGAGCAGTACTTC. Its translation: CASSLGYGFEQYF.

CDR3 in DNA: TGCAGCGTAATTGAGACAGGCGAGGCTTTCTTT. Residues: CSVIETGEAFF. This chain connects TRBV29-1 to TRBJ1-1; weak D call: TRBD1 (6 bases). Germline V lookup: CDR1 SQVTM, CDR2 ANQGSEA. The CDR3 is made up of 11 amino acids. V was trimmed by 6 bases and J by 11 bases, leaving 16 bases between them.

V is TRBV20-1 and J is TRBJ2-5, with TRBD1 identical over 9 bases. J lost 5 bases, V lost 1 base, and 11 bases had no gene match. The CDR3 consists of 16 residues. CDR1 is DFQATT and CDR2 is SNEGSKA in the germline V gene (reference sequence). CDR3 in amino acids: CSARGFRDRAAETQYF. Written as DNA, the CDR3 is TGCAGTGCTAGAGGCTTTCGGGACAGGGCGGCGGAGACCCAGTACTTC.

The V call is TRBV2, the J call TRBJ1-2; no definite D call. The CDR3 runs to 13 residues. Germline V CDR1 and CDR2: SNHLY, FYNNEI. Trimming cost V 10 bases and J 1 base, with 13 bases left between them. The CDR3 loop is CATLTGDNYGYTF. CDR3 nucleotide sequence: TGTGCCACCCTAACGGGAGATAACTATGGCTACACCTTC.

The rearrangement links TRBV6-1 to TRBJ2-7; a possible D gene is TRBD2 (6 bases). Trimming pared 11 bases from V and 2 bases from J, leaving 13 bases between. CDR1 and CDR2 (germline): MNHNS, SASEGT. The CDR3 is 12 amino acids. DNA for the CDR3: TGTGCCGGCATGGGGGAGGCCTACGAGCAGTACTTC. This encodes CAGMGEAYEQYF.

V gene TRBV4-1 combines with J gene TRBJ2-3, with 8 bases lining up with TRBD1. V lost 4 bases, J lost 0 bases, and 6 bases stayed unmatched. Germline CDR1 MGHRA, CDR2 YSYEKL. The CDR3 is made up of 16 amino acids. Here the CDR3 DNA reads TGCGCCAGCAGCCCCCCAGGGGGCCATAGCACAGATACGCAGTATTTT. This gives the protein CASSPPGGHSTDTQYF.

This clonotype was seen a few times. This rearrangement joins TRBV4-1 to TRBJ2-7; 7 bases map to TRBD1. V gave up 0 bases and J gave up 1 base; unmatched junction bases: 0. CDR1 MGHRA and CDR2 YSYEKL come from the germline V gene. This CDR3 is 14 amino acids long. CDR3 in amino acids: CASSQEGQSYEQYF. The CDR3 nucleotides read TGCGCCAGCAGCCAAGAGGGACAGTCCTACGAGCAGTACTTC.

The chain couples TRBV27 to TRBJ1-2; the D gene is possibly TRBD1 (5 bases). The V gene lost 3 bases and the J gene lost 3 bases, with 11 bases spanning the gap. The CDR3 length is 14 residues. Germline loops: CDR1 MNHEY, CDR2 SMNVEV (reference sequence). The DNA for the CDR3 is TGTGCCAGCAGTTTCGGGGCAGACTACTATGGCTACACCTTC. Protein: CASSFGADYYGYTF.

The rearrangement joins TRBV10-3 to TRBJ1-2; maybe TRBD1 (5 bases). The CDR3 has 17 residues. V lost 2 bases and J 4 bases, leaving 20 bases between the germline ends. CDR1 ENHRY and CDR2 SYGVKD come from the germline V gene. In nucleotides, the CDR3 is TGTGCCATCAGTGAGCCGGATACTGACAGATGGGTCTATGGCTACACCTTC. Residues: CAISEPDTDRWVYGYTF.

The CDR3 DNA follows: TGTGCCTGGAGTCTCGGACAGGGGAGTTCACCCCTCCACTTT. It translates to CAWSLGQGSSPLHF. The chain employs TRBV30 and TRBJ1-6; 9 nucleotides match TRBD1. CDR3 length: 14 amino acids. J lost 9 bases, V lost 2 bases, and 5 bases had no gene match. CDR1 is GTSNPN and CDR2 is SVGIG in the germline V gene (reference sequence).

The V gene is TRBV19, the J gene TRBJ2-7; maybe TRBD1 (6 bases). The CDR3 loop spans 17 amino acids. The ends were cut back, 6 bases at V and 2 bases at J, with 23 bases in the middle. Germline lookup yields CDR1 LNHDA and CDR2 SQIVND (reference sequence). DNA of the CDR3: TGTGCCAGTAGGTTAACTGCCCTCCGGGACACGACCTACGAGCAGTACTTC. This encodes CASRLTALRDTTYEQYF. Filled out from reference TRBV19 and TRBJ2-7, the complete variable domain reads DGGITQSPKYLFRKEGQNVTLSCEQNLNHDAMYWYRQDPGQGLRLIYYSQIVNDFQKGDIAEGYSVSREKKESFPLTVTSAQKNPTAFYLCASRLTALRDTTYEQYFGPGTRLTVT.